This T cell receptor (beta chain) was obtained from a study of Graves' ophthalmopathy and Graves' hyperthyroidism. Ten or more counts support this clonotype. No antigen is known for it. Study outcomes and limitations: With 70.59% sensitivity and 72% to 85% specificity, the model predicted ophthalmopathy progression.

Included hyperthyroidism patients were aged 18 to 65 and newly diagnosed (under 2 months' duration). Other autoimmune diseases, uncontrolled infections, pregnancy or lactation excluded patients from enrollment. The ends lost 3 bases at V and 8 bases at J; junction bases unmatched: 11. Germline assignment: CDR1 SGHRS and CDR2 YFSETQ. CDR3 length equals 14 residues. Scientists amplified the TCR beta CDR3 regions from RNA transcripts. The first-round RT-PCR employed HTBI primers together with the Qiagen OneStep RT-PCR kit. A multiplex PCR was then performed as the second round. In TCRdb, the multiplex PCR reads were re-called with MiXCR into one record per CDR3 protein. The sample comprises around 1,000,000 distinct CDR3 sequences, about 36% of which are singletons, and around 10% rests with the top ten.

What was sequenced was peripheral blood or thyroid tissue (not recorded which). This sequence joins TRBV5-1 and TRBJ2-7, with TRBD1 identical over 7 bases. The origin of this receptor is an adult man with Graves' hyperthyroidism. The CDR3 bases are TGCGCCAGCAGCTACCCGGGACAGACAAGCCAGCAGTACTTC. It specifies CASSYPGQTSQQYF.